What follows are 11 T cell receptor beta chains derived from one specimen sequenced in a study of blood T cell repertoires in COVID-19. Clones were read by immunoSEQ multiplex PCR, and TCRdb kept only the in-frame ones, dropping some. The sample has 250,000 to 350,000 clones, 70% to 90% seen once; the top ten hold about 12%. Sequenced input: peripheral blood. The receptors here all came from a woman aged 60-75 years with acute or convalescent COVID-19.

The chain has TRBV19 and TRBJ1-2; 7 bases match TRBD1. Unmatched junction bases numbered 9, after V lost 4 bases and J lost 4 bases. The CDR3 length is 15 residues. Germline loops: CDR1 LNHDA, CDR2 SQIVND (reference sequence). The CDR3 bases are TGTGCCAGTAGTACGGTCGACAGGGTGAGCTATGGCTACACCTTC. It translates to CASSTVDRVSYGYTF.

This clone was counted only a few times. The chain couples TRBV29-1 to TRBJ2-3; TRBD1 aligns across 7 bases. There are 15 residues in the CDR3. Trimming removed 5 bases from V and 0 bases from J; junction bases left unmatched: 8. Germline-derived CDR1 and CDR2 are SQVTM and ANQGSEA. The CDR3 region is CSVSVGTDSTDTQYF. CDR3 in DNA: TGCAGCGTTTCGGTTGGGACAGATAGCACAGATACGCAGTATTTT.

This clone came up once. CDR3 residues: CASTSGWEETQYF. The CDR3 bases are TGCGCCAGCACTTCTGGTTGGGAGGAGACCCAGTACTTC. The J gene is TRBJ2-5, the V gene TRBV5-1, with D possibly being TRBD2 (5 bases). V was clipped by 6 bases and J by 5 bases, with 14 bases between them. Germline assignment: CDR1 SGHRS and CDR2 YFSETQ. This CDR3 has 13 residues.

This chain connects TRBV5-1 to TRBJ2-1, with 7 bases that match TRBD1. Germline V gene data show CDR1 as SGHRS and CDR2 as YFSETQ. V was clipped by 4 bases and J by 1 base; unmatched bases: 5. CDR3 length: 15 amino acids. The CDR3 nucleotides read TGCGCCAGCAGCCAGGGACAGATTTCCTACAATGAGCAGTTCTTC. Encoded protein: CASSQGQISYNEQFF.

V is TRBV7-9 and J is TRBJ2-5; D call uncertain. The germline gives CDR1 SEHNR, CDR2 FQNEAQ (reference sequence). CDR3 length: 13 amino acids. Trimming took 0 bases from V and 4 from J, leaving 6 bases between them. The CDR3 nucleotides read TGTGCCAGCAGCTTAGCTTACGGAGAGACCCAGTACTTC. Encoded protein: CASSLAYGETQYF.

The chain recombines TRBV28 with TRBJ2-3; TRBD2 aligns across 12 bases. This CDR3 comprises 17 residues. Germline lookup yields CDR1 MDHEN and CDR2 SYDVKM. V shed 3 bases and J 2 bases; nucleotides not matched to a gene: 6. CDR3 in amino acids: CASSFHGLAGITDTQYF. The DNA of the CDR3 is TGTGCCAGCAGTTTCCACGGACTAGCGGGGATCACAGATACGCAGTATTTT.

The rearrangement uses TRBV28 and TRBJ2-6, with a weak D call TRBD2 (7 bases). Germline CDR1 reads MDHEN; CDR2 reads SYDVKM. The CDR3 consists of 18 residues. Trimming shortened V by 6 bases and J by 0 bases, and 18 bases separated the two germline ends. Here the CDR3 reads CASRPGGTYSSGANVLTF. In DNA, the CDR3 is TGTGCCAGCAGGCCCGGGGGGACATACTCCTCTGGGGCCAACGTCCTGACTTTC.

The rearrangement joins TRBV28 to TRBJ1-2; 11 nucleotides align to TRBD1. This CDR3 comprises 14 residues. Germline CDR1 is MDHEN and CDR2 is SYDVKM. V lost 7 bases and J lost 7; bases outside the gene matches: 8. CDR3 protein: CASITGQGAVGYTF. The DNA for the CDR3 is TGTGCCAGCATTACTGGACAGGGGGCTGTTGGCTACACCTTC.

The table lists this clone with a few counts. This chain's CDR3 is CASSHVLDRAGEQYF. CDR3 bases: TGCGCCAGCAGCCATGTCCTTGACAGGGCGGGGGAGCAGTACTTC. V and J are TRBV4-1 and TRBJ2-7, with D maybe TRBD1 (7 bases). CDR1 and CDR2 (germline): MGHRA, YSYEKL. This CDR3 has 15 residues. Trimming took off 3 bases at V and 7 bases at J, with 19 bases between the two ends.

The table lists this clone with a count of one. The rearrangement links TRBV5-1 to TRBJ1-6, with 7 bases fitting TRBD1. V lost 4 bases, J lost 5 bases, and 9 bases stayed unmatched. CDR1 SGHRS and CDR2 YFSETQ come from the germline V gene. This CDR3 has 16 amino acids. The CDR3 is CASSPGQLSNNSPLHF. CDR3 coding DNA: TGCGCCAGCAGCCCGGGACAGCTTTCTAATAATTCACCCCTCCACTTT.

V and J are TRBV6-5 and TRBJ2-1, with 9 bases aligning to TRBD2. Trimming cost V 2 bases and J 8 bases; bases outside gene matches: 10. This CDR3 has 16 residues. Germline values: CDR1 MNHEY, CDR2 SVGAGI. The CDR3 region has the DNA TGTGCCAGCAGTTACGCCCAAGCGGGAGGTGGGGATGAGCAGTTCTTC. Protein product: CASSYAQAGGGDEQFF.